Each of the 28 T cell receptor beta chains below was sequenced from the same sample in a study of CD8 T cells in ankylosing spondylitis. TCRdb reprocessed the 5' RACE reads with MiXCR, giving one entry per CDR3 protein. The sample yields 350,000 to 400,000 distinct CDR3 sequences, 20% seen once. Material for sequencing was blood, either unsorted or a sorted T cell fraction (not recorded which). The receptors originated from a male donor with ankylosing spondylitis or in good health (not recorded which).

There are many counts of this clonotype. The rearrangement links TRBV29-1 to TRBJ2-1; a possible D gene is TRBD1 (5 bases). The CDR3 has 14 residues. V shed 4 bases and J shed 2 bases, with 12 bases lying between them. In germline, CDR1 is SQVTM, CDR2 ANQGSEA. CDR3 DNA sequence: TGCAGCGTTGCTGGGGCGGTCACCTACAATGAGCAGTTCTTC. Amino acid sequence: CSVAGAVTYNEQFF.

The chain joins TRBV27 to TRBJ1-2; D unclear. Per the germline V gene, CDR1 is MNHEY and CDR2 is SMNVEV (reference sequence). The V end was cut by 8 bases, the J end by 4 bases, with 11 bases between. The CDR3 extends over 12 amino acids. The CDR3 reads CASGRVGYGYTF. The CDR3, as DNA: TGTGCCAGCGGGAGGGTAGGCTATGGCTACACCTTC.

The chain uses TRBV2 and TRBJ2-1, with D perhaps matching TRBD2 (6 bases). This CDR3 is built from 14 residues. In germline, CDR1 is SNHLY, CDR2 FYNNEI. V lost 3 bases to trimming and J lost 10 bases, with 16 bases between them. The CDR3 is CASSDKAWLAEQFF. The DNA for the CDR3 is TGTGCCAGCAGTGATAAGGCCTGGCTAGCGGAGCAGTTCTTC.

The chain has TRBV6-1 and TRBJ1-3, with D hard to call. Per germline, CDR1 MNHNS and CDR2 SASEGT. The CDR3 covers 14 residues. Between the trimmed V and J ends, which lost 8 bases and 0 bases, there was a span of 11 bases. The CDR3 is CASRSGVSGNTIYF. Here the CDR3 DNA reads TGTGCCAGCCGATCGGGCGTCTCTGGAAACACCATATATTTT.

V is TRBV7-9 and J is TRBJ2-3; D might be TRBD2 (6 bases). Trimming stripped 5 bases from V and 0 bases from J, with 15 bases between. Germline V gene sequence: CDR1 SEHNR, CDR2 FQNEAQ (reference sequence). This CDR3 region has 16 residues. CDR3 loop: CASSPPEGTSTDTQYF. The CDR3 DNA reads TGTGCCAGCAGCCCCCCAGAGGGGACTAGCACAGATACGCAGTATTTT.

The genes are TRBV6-1 and TRBJ1-5, with D unresolved. CDR1 and CDR2 from the germline V gene are MNHNS and SASEGT. Trimming cost V 4 bases and J 9 bases, with 13 bases left between them. This CDR3 is 13 amino acids long. The DNA for the CDR3 is TGTGCCAGCAGTGGGGGTCATCGTTGGCCCCAGCATTTT. Translating it yields CASSGGHRWPQHF.

This clonotype has a handful of counts. The chain is built from TRBV9 and TRBJ2-7; 9 bases are shared with TRBD2. Germline V gives CDR1 SGDLS, CDR2 YYNGEE. V was clipped by 3 bases and J by 2 bases; unmatched bases: 3. The CDR3 is 14 residues long. The CDR3, as DNA: TGTGCCAGCAGCGGGACTAGCGAAACCTACGAGCAGTACTTC. It is translated as CASSGTSETYEQYF.

V gene TRBV25-1 combines with J gene TRBJ2-1; no reliable D call. Germline CDR1 reads MGHDK; CDR2 reads SYGVNS. This CDR3 is built from 10 residues. V was pared by 7 bases and J by 6 bases, with 4 bases between. CDR3 amino acids: CASKFNEQFF. CDR3 DNA sequence: TGTGCCAGCAAATTCAATGAGCAGTTCTTC.

This clonotype was observed a few times. DNA of the CDR3: TGTGCCAGCGTTGGGGGGCTCCCTATGAATGAGCAGTTCTTC. It translates to CASVGGLPMNEQFF. The V gene is TRBV27, the J gene TRBJ2-1; perhaps D is TRBD1 or TRBD2 (6 bases each). Germline assignment: CDR1 MNHEY and CDR2 SMNVEV (reference sequence). This CDR3 is built from 14 residues. The ends were cut back, 8 bases at V and 7 bases at J, with 18 bases in the middle.

This clonotype has only a few counts. The rearrangement joins TRBV15 to TRBJ2-7, with D perhaps assigned TRBD1 or TRBD2 (5 bases each). Germline-derived CDR1 and CDR2 are LNHNV and YYDKDF (reference sequence). The CDR3 is made up of 17 amino acids. V lost 5 bases and J lost 0, with 20 bases in between. CDR3 nucleotides: TGTGCCACCAGCGGTTTATCCGGGACGGAAAACTCCTACGAGCAGTACTTC. Translation: CATSGLSGTENSYEQYF.

The gene calls are TRBV29-1 and TRBJ2-3; 11 bases agree with TRBD1. The CDR3 extends over 11 amino acids. V lost 7 bases, J lost 10 bases, and 4 bases stayed unmatched. The germline V gene encodes CDR1 SQVTM and CDR2 ANQGSEA. CDR3 coding DNA: TGCAGCGGGGGGACAGGGGGTCCGCAGTATTTT. Its protein product is CSGGTGGPQYF.

This clonotype has just a few counts. The chain links TRBV6-4 to TRBJ2-7; 14 bases are a match to TRBD2. This CDR3 spans 17 amino acids. V was clipped by 7 bases and J by 1 base; unmatched bases: 9. In germline, CDR1 is MRHNA, CDR2 SNTAGT. The DNA of the CDR3 is TGTGCCAGCAATGGACTAGCGGGGGGCCCTGATTCCTACGAGCAGTACTTC. Its protein is CASNGLAGGPDSYEQYF.

The chain uses TRBV13 and TRBJ2-3; D gene ambiguous. V was shortened by 3 bases and J by 3 bases, with 10 bases between the two germline ends. The germline gives CDR1 PRHDT, CDR2 FYEKMQ (reference sequence). CDR3 length: 14 residues. CDR3 region: CASSLGMETDTQYF. The CDR3 DNA sequence: TGTGCCAGCAGCTTGGGGATGGAAACAGATACGCAGTATTTT.

The V and J genes are TRBV7-2 and TRBJ2-3; 13 bases agree with TRBD2. Per the germline V gene, CDR1 is SGHTA and CDR2 is FQGNSA. After removal of 4 bases from V and 2 bases from J, the junction contained 3 bases not matched to a gene. The length of the CDR3 is 16 residues. CDR3 loop: CASSSGLAGNTDTQYF. In DNA, the CDR3 is TGTGCCAGCAGCTCGGGACTAGCGGGGAACACAGATACGCAGTATTTT.

This clonotype has more than one count but fewer than ten. This chain links TRBV18 with TRBJ1-5; the D is unclear. Germline-derived CDR1 and CDR2 are KGHSH and LQKENI. The CDR3 consists of 16 residues. With 5 bases removed from V and 12 bases from J, the gap between germline ends came to 26 bases. The CDR3 region has the DNA TGTGCCAGCTCATCGCAAGACCACAGTGATCCTTTGCTCCAGCATTTT. Translated: CASSSQDHSDPLLQHF. Full variable domain (rest looked up from reference TRBV18 and TRBJ1-5): NAGVMQNPRHLVRRRGQEARLRCSPMKGHSHVYWYRQLPEEGLKFMVYLQKENIIDESGMPKERFSAEFPKEGPSILRIQQVVRGDSAAYFCASSSQDHSDPLLQHFGDGTRLSIL.

This sequence joins TRBV12-3 or TRBV12-4 and TRBJ2-3, with D unclear. The CDR3 is 14 residues long. The V end was cut by 9 bases, the J end by 2 bases, with 15 bases between. The CDR3 loop reads CASVGQANTDTQYF. The CDR3, as DNA: TGTGCCAGTGTTGGGCAGGCCAACACAGATACGCAGTATTTT.

This clonotype turned up a few times. The V call is TRBV4-1, the J call TRBJ2-1, with no clear D. V was shortened by 1 base and J by 8 bases, with 15 bases between the two germline ends. CDR1 is MGHRA, CDR2 YSYEKL, per germline. The CDR3 consists of 15 residues. CDR3 DNA sequence: TGCGCCAGCAGCCAAGTCAATACTCCGAACCATGAGCAGTTCTTC. Its translation: CASSQVNTPNHEQFF.

The CDR3 coding sequence is TGCAGTGCTAGAGATTTAACAGCTAGCACAGATACGCAGTATTTT. Translating gives CSARDLTASTDTQYF. The V call is TRBV20-1, the J call TRBJ2-3; D not certain. V lost 0 bases to trimming and J lost 0 bases, with 10 bases between them. CDR3 length equals 15 residues. The germline V gene has CDR1 DFQATT and CDR2 SNEGSKA (reference sequence).

This clonotype was detected only a few times. This chain links TRBV9 with TRBJ2-7; the D gene is possibly TRBD2 (7 bases). Deletions cut 3 bases from V and 5 bases from J, with 12 bases between. Germline CDR1 is SGDLS and CDR2 is YYNGEE. CDR3 length: 13 residues. In nucleotides, the CDR3 is TGTGCCAGCAGCGGGGGGGGGCTCGACGAGCAGTACTTC. It codes for CASSGGGLDEQYF.

The CDR3 DNA follows: TGCGCCAGCAGCGGACAGGGGAGCACCGGGGAGCTGTTTTTT. Translated, it gives CASSGQGSTGELFF. This chain uses TRBV10-1 with TRBJ2-2; 9 bases are shared with TRBD1. J gave up 4 bases and V 6 bases, and 3 bases lay outside the gene matches. CDR1 and CDR2 from the germline V gene are WNHNN and SYGVQD (reference sequence). The CDR3 is 14 residues long.

The sample holds a few counts of this clonotype. This sequence joins TRBV28 and TRBJ2-7; a weak D match, TRBD2 (6 bases). This CDR3 spans 13 amino acids. Per the germline V gene, CDR1 is MDHEN and CDR2 is SYDVKM. V lost 3 bases, J lost 4 bases, and 10 bases lay in between. CDR3 sequence (DNA): TGTGCCAGCAGTTTTGGGGGGTGGTACGAGCAGTACTTC. Translating gives CASSFGGWYEQYF.

This clonotype was observed a few times. The rearrangement uses TRBV9 and TRBJ2-4, with D possibly TRBD2 on 7 matching bases. Germline V gene lookup returns CDR1 SGDLS and CDR2 YYNGEE. Between the trimmed V and J ends, which lost 5 bases and 8 bases, there was a span of 20 bases. This CDR3 spans 15 amino acids. The CDR3 region is CASSLGGGGTDIQYF. In nucleotides, the CDR3 is TGTGCCAGCAGTTTGGGGGGCGGGGGCACGGACATTCAGTACTTC.

This clonotype was seen more than once but under ten times. The rearrangement links TRBV27 to TRBJ2-4; no reliable D call. This CDR3 is 14 amino acids long. V gave up 6 bases and J gave up 5 bases, with 14 bases separating them. CDR1 is MNHEY, CDR2 SMNVEV, per germline (reference sequence). The CDR3 is CASSPTVLQNIQYF. CDR3 bases: TGTGCCAGCAGCCCGACCGTACTCCAAAACATTCAGTACTTC.

This clonotype was seen a few times. The rearrangement uses TRBV20-1 and TRBJ2-5; 12 nucleotides agree with TRBD2. The CDR3 covers 16 residues. Germline CDR1 reads DFQATT; CDR2 reads SNEGSKA (reference sequence). After removal of 3 bases from V and 1 base from J, the junction contained 6 bases not matched to a gene. In DNA, the CDR3 is TGCAGTGCTAGGGTACTAGCGGGGGGCCCCCAAGAGACCCAGTACTTC. It yields the protein CSARVLAGGPQETQYF.

The chain is built from TRBV21-1 and TRBJ2-2; the table's D gene call, TRBD1, was not cross checked with the DNA. TRBV21-1 is described as a pseudogene. The CDR3 loop spans 18 amino acids. The CDR3 DNA is TGTGCCAGCAGCCCCCAGTCGAAGCAAACCTCGAACACCGGGGAGCTGTTTTTT. Amino acid sequence: CASSPQSKQTSNTGELFF.

The chain recombines TRBV12-3 or TRBV12-4 with TRBJ2-1; 9 bases line up with TRBD1. V was clipped by 5 bases and J by 4 bases; unmatched bases: 12. The CDR3 is made up of 17 amino acids. The CDR3 is CASSGPQGAGLYNEQFF. The CDR3 nucleotides read TGTGCCAGCAGTGGACCACAGGGGGCTGGATTATACAATGAGCAGTTCTTC.

This chain joins TRBV2 and TRBJ2-3, with D unclear. Germline loops: CDR1 SNHLY, CDR2 FYNNEI. The CDR3 loop spans 15 amino acids. Trimming shortened V by 1 base and J by 0 bases, and 8 bases separated the two germline ends. The CDR3 loop reads CASSEDEDSTDTQYF. The CDR3 DNA reads TGTGCCAGCAGTGAAGACGAGGATAGCACAGATACGCAGTATTTT.

This clonotype was detected only a few times. J is TRBJ2-1 and V is TRBV12-3 or TRBV12-4, with TRBD2 as a possible D gene (6 bases). V was cut by 6 bases and J by 3 bases, with 21 bases left in between. The CDR3 sequence is 17 residues long. The CDR3 DNA reads TGTGCCAGCAGCCCCAATATGGAGCGGGTGTACTACAATGAGCAGTTCTTC. This encodes CASSPNMERVYYNEQFF.